A single sample is the source of the 19 T cell receptor beta chains below, sequenced in a study of T cells in Graves' hyperthyroidism and ophthalmopathy. RNA transcripts served as the template for amplifying TCR beta CDR3 regions. RT-PCR in the first round (using the HTBI primer set) targeted the TCR CDR3. TCRdb independently ran MiXCR on the multiplex PCR reads; one entry per CDR3 protein. Of over 150,000 distinct CDR3 sequences in the sample, roughly a sixth were seen once. The sample was blood. Source of these receptors: a woman between 50 and 59 years old with Graves' hyperthyroidism.

A few counts support this clonotype. This chain joins TRBV19 and TRBJ2-3, with D possibly being TRBD1 (5 bases). CDR1 is LNHDA, CDR2 SQIVND, per germline (reference sequence). This CDR3 spans 14 amino acids. Trimming took 3 bases from V and 6 from J, leaving 13 bases between them. The CDR3 protein is CASSMLQGSDTQYF. The DNA of the CDR3 is TGTGCCAGTAGTATGTTGCAGGGTTCCGATACGCAGTATTTT.

This clonotype has a count of ten or more. V gene TRBV16 combines with J gene TRBJ2-7; possible D gene TRBD2, 6 bases. This CDR3 comprises 14 residues. Germline V gives CDR1 KGHSY, CDR2 FQNENV. V was trimmed by 5 bases and J by 5 bases, leaving 16 bases between them. As DNA, the CDR3 is TGTGCCAGCAGCAAAAGTTCAGCGGGCCACGAGCAGTACTTC. Amino acid sequence: CASSKSSAGHEQYF.

This clonotype was found many times. V usage is TRBV11-2 and J usage is TRBJ2-1; 7 nucleotides agree with TRBD1. V gave up 5 bases and J gave up 0 bases; unmatched junction bases: 7. CDR1 SGHAT and CDR2 FQNNGV come from the germline V gene. The CDR3 is 16 amino acids. The CDR3: CASSTRTGRSYNEQFF. The CDR3 coding sequence is TGTGCCAGCAGCACCCGGACAGGCCGCTCCTACAATGAGCAGTTCTTC.

Many counts were recorded for this clonotype. The chain employs TRBV10-2 and TRBJ2-7, with TRBD1 matching over 7 bases. V shed 1 base, J shed 6 bases, and the junction held 6 bases outside the gene matches. CDR3 length: 14 residues. Looked up from germline, CDR1 is WSHSY and CDR2 is SAAADI. CDR3 sequence: CASSELQGVGEQYF. CDR3 nucleotides: TGCGCCAGCAGTGAGTTGCAGGGGGTGGGCGAGCAGTACTTC.

This clonotype was found many times. The chain couples TRBV11-3 to TRBJ2-7; weak D call: TRBD2 (6 bases). The CDR3 extends over 13 amino acids. V was shortened by 5 bases and J by 6 bases, with 14 bases between the two germline ends. Germline CDR1 is SGHNT and CDR2 is YENEEA. The chain's CDR3 is CASSPTTSSEQYF. In nucleotides, the CDR3 is TGTGCCAGCAGCCCTACGACTAGTTCCGAGCAGTACTTC.

Only one count was recorded for this clonotype. J is TRBJ1-2 and V is TRBV30, with TRBD1 as a possible D gene (5 bases). V was cut by 0 bases and J by 5 bases, with 16 bases left in between. The CDR3 is 15 residues long. Germline V lookup: CDR1 GTSNPN, CDR2 SVGIG (reference sequence). The CDR3 coding sequence is TGTGCCTGGAGTGTACAGGCACCAATGGGATATGGCTACACCTTC. Translating it yields CAWSVQAPMGYGYTF.

Regarding this clonotype: A much larger clone differs from this one at a single base, so this may be a read error. J is TRBJ2-2 and V is TRBV5-1, with unresolved D. The CDR3 runs to 14 residues. Germline V lookup: CDR1 SGHRS, CDR2 YFSETQ. CDR3 nucleotide sequence: TGCGCCGGCAGCTTGTTTGAGGTCACCGGGGAGCTGTTTTTT. Translated: CAGSLFEVTGELFF. The entire variable domain, with the rest obtained from reference TRBV5-1 and TRBJ2-2, is as follows: KAGVTQTPRYLIKTRGQQVTLSCSPISGHRSVSWYQQTPGQGLQFLFEYFSETQRNKGNFPGRFSGRQFSNSRSEMNVSTLELGDSALYLCAGSLFEVTGELFFGEGSRLTVL.

This clonotype was seen a few times. The CDR3 is CASRVGRVEPQHF. The CDR3 bases are TGTGCCAGCAGGGTGGGGAGGGTTGAGCCCCAGCATTTT. The V call is TRBV7-2, the J call TRBJ1-5; D is unresolved. Trimming cost V 6 bases and J 8 bases, with 14 bases left between them. The CDR3 sequence is 13 residues long. The germline V gene has CDR1 SGHTA and CDR2 FQGNSA. Filled out from reference TRBV7-2 and TRBJ1-5, the complete variable domain reads GAGVSQSPSNKVTEKGKDVELRCDPISGHTALYWYRQSLGQGLEFLIYFQGNSAPDKSGLPSDRFSAERTGGSVSTLTIQRTQQEDSAVYLCASRVGRVEPQHFGDGTRLSIL.

This clonotype was counted many times. The rearrangement links TRBV20-1 to TRBJ1-2, with 9 nucleotides matching TRBD1. CDR1 is DFQATT, CDR2 SNEGSKA, per germline (reference sequence). After removal of 4 bases from V and 7 bases from J, the junction contained 4 bases not matched to a gene. This CDR3 has 12 residues. This chain's CDR3 is CSATRTGVGYTF. CDR3 in DNA: TGCAGTGCTACTAGGACAGGGGTTGGCTACACCTTC.

Ten or more counts support this clonotype. The CDR3 spells CASSFRLAGENEQFF. CDR3 coding DNA: TGCGCCAGCAGCTTCCGACTAGCGGGGGAGAATGAGCAGTTCTTC. The rearrangement joins TRBV5-1 to TRBJ2-1, with 12 nucleotides matching TRBD2. Germline trimming cut 2 bases from V and 7 bases from J; bases unmatched to any gene: 4. The CDR3 is made up of 15 amino acids. Germline lookup yields CDR1 SGHRS and CDR2 YFSETQ.

The chain has TRBV7-9 and TRBJ2-2; D uncertain. The ends were cut back, 1 base at V and 7 bases at J, with 10 bases in the middle. Germline values: CDR1 SEHNR, CDR2 FQNEAQ (reference sequence). The CDR3 extends over 14 amino acids. For the CDR3, the DNA is TGTGCCAGCAGCTTAGAGGTCGTTGGCGGGGAGCTGTTTTTT. It specifies CASSLEVVGGELFF.

At least ten counts were recorded for this clonotype. The V and J genes are TRBV12-3 or TRBV12-4 and TRBJ1-3; 8 bases fit TRBD1. This CDR3 contains 17 residues. V shed 2 bases and J 3 bases; nucleotides not matched to a gene: 9. The CDR3 nucleotides read TGTGCCAGCAGTTTATTCCCCAACAGGGGGATTGGAAACACCATATATTTT. This sequence encodes CASSLFPNRGIGNTIYF.

This clonotype was recorded many times. The genes are TRBV7-9 and TRBJ2-2; 7 bases are shared with TRBD1. Losses at the gene ends were 4 bases for V and 0 bases for J; bases not matched to a gene: 8. Germline lookup yields CDR1 SEHNR and CDR2 FQNEAQ (reference sequence). The CDR3 covers 17 residues. CDR3 residues: CASSSSDRKPNTGELFF. The CDR3 DNA reads as TGTGCCAGCAGCTCCTCGGACAGGAAGCCGAACACCGGGGAGCTGTTTTTT.

On this clonotype: One end of the junction does not line up with germline, which may come from a read error. The chain employs TRBV9 and TRBJ2-1; tentatively, D is TRBD2 (5 bases). Germline CDR1 reads SGDLS; CDR2 reads YYNGEE. The CDR3 contains 13 residues. The CDR3 sequence is CASNVGWGDEQFF. The CDR3 region has the DNA TGTGCTAGCAACGTAGGGTGGGGAGATGAGCAGTTCTTC.

There are a few counts of this clonotype. This sequence joins TRBV7-8 and TRBJ1-5; D ambiguous. The germline CDR1 and CDR2 sequences are SGHVS and FQNEAQ. This CDR3 has 15 amino acids. V was shortened by 2 bases and J by 5 bases, with 13 bases between the two germline ends. The CDR3 region is CASSLRITGHQPQHF. CDR3 nucleotide sequence: TGTGCCAGCAGCTTAAGGATAACCGGGCATCAGCCCCAGCATTTT.

This clonotype was picked up many times. This chain links TRBV6-1 with TRBJ1-5; D possibly corresponds to TRBD1 (6 bases). This CDR3 has 14 amino acids. The germline V and J ends were trimmed by 4 bases and 9 bases, with 16 bases remaining between them. Germline values: CDR1 MNHNS, CDR2 SASEGT. CDR3 sequence (DNA): TGTGCCAGCAGTGGGGACACGCGAAGAGGGCCCCAGCATTTT. This codes for CASSGDTRRGPQHF.

Regarding this clonotype: This could be a read error, since a much larger clone is one nucleotide away. V and J are TRBV30 and TRBJ2-2; D gene ambiguous. In germline, CDR1 is GTSNPN, CDR2 SVGIG (reference sequence). This CDR3 comprises 13 residues. Trimming cost V 4 bases and J 3 bases, with 9 bases left between them. The CDR3 DNA is TGTGCCTGGACTCCCTACTACACCGGGGAGCTGTTTTTT. This encodes CAWTPYYTGELFF. Full variable domain (outside the CDR3, taken from reference TRBV30 and TRBJ2-2): SQTIHQWPATLVQPVGSPLSLECTVEGTSNPNLYWYRQAAGRGLQLLFYSVGIGQISSEVPQNLSASRPQDRQFILSSKKLLLSDSGFYLCAWTPYYTGELFFGEGSRLTVL.

This clonotype was seen many times. J is TRBJ2-1 and V is TRBV27, with TRBD1 identical over 10 bases. Germline V gene sequence: CDR1 MNHEY, CDR2 SMNVEV (reference sequence). This CDR3 is built from 15 residues. After removal of 2 bases from V and 7 bases from J, the junction contained 5 bases not matched to a gene. In DNA form, the CDR3 reads TGTGCCAGCAGTTTAGGGACAGGGGTTGTGAATGAGCAGTTCTTC. Its protein product is CASSLGTGVVNEQFF.

The chain employs TRBV6-1 and TRBJ2-2; the D is unclear. V lost 2 bases to trimming and J lost 11 bases, with 9 bases between them. The germline V gene has CDR1 MNHNS and CDR2 SASEGT. The CDR3 runs to 12 residues. The CDR3, as DNA: TGTGCCAGCAGTGAATACGCCTACGAGCTGTTTTTT. Translation gives CASSEYAYELFF.